This T cell receptor (beta chain) was sequenced during a study of cytomegalovirus exposure and HLA in healthy donors. The CDR3 runs to 16 residues. CDR1 and CDR2 (germline): SGHNT, YYREEE (reference sequence). Losses at the gene ends were 9 bases for V and 5 bases for J; bases not matched to a gene: 13. Both 60 Vbeta primers and 13 Jbeta primers went into the PCR. Sequencing was performed with immunoSEQ multiplex PCR; in TCRdb, only in-frame clones are kept and a portion is missing. The table lists about 190,000 clones, roughly 80% of them singletons. The specimen sequenced was PBMCs. The V call is TRBV5-4, the J call TRBJ2-2; 10 bases align to TRBD1. This TCR derives from a woman under 30 in good health and CMV-seronegative. DNA of the CDR3: TGTGCCACCCGACAGGGGGCGCTGAAAGGAACCGGGGAGCTGTTTTTT. It specifies CATRQGALKGTGELFF.